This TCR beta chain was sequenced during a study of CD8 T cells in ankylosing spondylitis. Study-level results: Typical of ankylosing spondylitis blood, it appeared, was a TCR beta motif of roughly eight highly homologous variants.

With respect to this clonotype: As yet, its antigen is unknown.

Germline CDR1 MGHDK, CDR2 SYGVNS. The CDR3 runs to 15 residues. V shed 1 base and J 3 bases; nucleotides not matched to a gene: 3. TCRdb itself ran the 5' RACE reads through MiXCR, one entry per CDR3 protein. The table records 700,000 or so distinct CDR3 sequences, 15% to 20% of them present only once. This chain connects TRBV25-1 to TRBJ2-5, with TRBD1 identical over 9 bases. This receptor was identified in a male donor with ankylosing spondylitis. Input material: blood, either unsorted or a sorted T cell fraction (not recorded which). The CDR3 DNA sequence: TGTGCCAGCAGTGAATGTGGGACAGGGAAAGAGACCCAGTACTTC. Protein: CASSECGTGKETQYF.